A single sample gave rise to the 28 T cell receptor beta chains below, sequenced in a study of shared clonotypes between healthy human individuals. The table came from immunoSEQ multiplex PCR; TCRdb's copy has only in-frame clones and leaves some out. The table has around 2.1 million clones, approximately 94% seen once; the top ten hold around 0.13%. The sequenced sample was naive CD4+ T cells sorted from blood. As for subset: CD45RA+ positively selected. These receptors all stem from a man aged 18 to 30 in good health.

The CDR3 sequence: CASSLNFAGTPEQYF. Here the CDR3 DNA reads TGCGCCAGCAGCCTTAACTTCGCGGGGACCCCGGAGCAGTACTTC. The chain links TRBV5-1 to TRBJ2-7; a weak D match, TRBD2 (6 bases). CDR1 SGHRS and CDR2 YFSETQ come from the germline V gene. The CDR3 runs 15 residues. With 4 bases removed from V and 7 bases from J, the gap between germline ends came to 21 bases.

The chain carries TRBV30 and TRBJ1-2; tentatively, D is TRBD1 (6 bases). The CDR3 extends over 12 amino acids. Germline V gene lookup returns CDR1 GTSNPN and CDR2 SVGIG (reference sequence). The germline V and J ends were trimmed by 7 bases and 7 bases, with 16 bases remaining between them. The CDR3 sequence: CASNGGQGGYTF. CDR3 bases: TGTGCCTCAAACGGGGGGCAGGGTGGCTACACCTTC.

The gene calls are TRBV10-3 and TRBJ2-7; 7 positions match TRBD1. In germline, CDR1 is ENHRY, CDR2 SYGVKD. This CDR3 is 13 amino acids long. The V gene end was trimmed by 6 bases and the J gene end by 5 bases; junction bases not matched to a gene: 7. CDR3 sequence reads: CAISNPTGNEQYF. DNA for the CDR3: TGTGCCATCAGCAACCCGACAGGGAACGAGCAGTACTTC.

This chain joins TRBV7-9 and TRBJ2-7; 9 nucleotides agree with TRBD1. The CDR3 consists of 14 residues. Unmatched junction bases numbered 5, after V lost 2 bases and J lost 6 bases. Germline CDR1 reads SEHNR; CDR2 reads FQNEAQ (reference sequence). As DNA, the CDR3 is TGTGCCAGCAGCTTAACAGGGGGCTCCGGCGAGCAGTACTTC. Protein sequence: CASSLTGGSGEQYF.

The chain recombines TRBV18 with TRBJ1-2; TRBD1 is a possible D gene (6 bases). V was trimmed by 0 bases and J by 4 bases, leaving 12 bases between them. This CDR3 region has 15 residues. Germline loops: CDR1 KGHSH, CDR2 LQKENI. CDR3 DNA: TGTGCCAGCTCACCACCACCAGGGGTTGCCTATGGCTACACCTTC. This translates into CASSPPPGVAYGYTF.

This clone was detected once. The rearrangement joins TRBV6-6 to TRBJ1-5, with TRBD1 as a possible D gene (5 bases). The CDR3 consists of 15 residues. Germline CDR1 is MNHNY and CDR2 is SVGAGI (reference sequence). The V and J ends lost 3 bases and 4 bases respectively, with 13 bases between them. In DNA, the CDR3 is TGTGCCAGCAGTTATGGGCAAGGGGTGAATCAGCCCCAGCATTTT. It is translated as CASSYGQGVNQPQHF.

The chain uses TRBV9 and TRBJ2-6; D is uncertain. The germline V gene has CDR1 SGDLS and CDR2 YYNGEE. The CDR3 totals 15 residues. Trimming stripped 3 bases from V and 3 bases from J, with 10 bases between. CDR3 nucleotides: TGTGCCAGCAGCGATCAACCTGATGGGGCCAACGTCCTGACTTTC. Translated: CASSDQPDGANVLTF. Complete variable domain (other parts from reference TRBV9 and TRBJ2-6): DSGVTQTPKHLITATGQRVTLRCSPRSGDLSVYWYQQSLDQGLQFLIQYYNGEERAKGNILERFSAQQFPDLHSELNLSSLELGDSALYFCASSDQPDGANVLTFGAGSRLTVL.

V and J are TRBV7-2 and TRBJ1-1, with D uncertain. Germline V gene sequence: CDR1 SGHTA, CDR2 FQGNSA. The CDR3 sequence is 13 residues long. Trimming removed 2 bases at V and 1 base at J, with 5 bases between. This CDR3 is CASSLPANTEAFF. The CDR3 nucleotides are TGTGCCAGCAGCTTACCCGCGAACACTGAAGCTTTCTTT.

The V gene is TRBV6-5, the J gene TRBJ2-7; D is undetermined. V was clipped by 2 bases and J by 7 bases, with 12 bases between them. This CDR3 contains 13 residues. Germline CDR1 is MNHEY and CDR2 is SVGAGI. The CDR3 nucleotides read TGTGCCAGCAGTTACGCCCGACTGACTGAGCAGTACTTC. The encoded protein is CASSYARLTEQYF.

The chain links TRBV5-1 to TRBJ2-7; 9 nucleotides match TRBD1. The CDR3 is 15 residues long. CDR1 is SGHRS, CDR2 YFSETQ, per germline. Losses at the gene ends were 4 bases for V and 3 bases for J; bases not matched to a gene: 8. CDR3: CASSARQGVGYEQYF. The CDR3 region has the DNA TGCGCCAGCAGCGCCCGACAGGGGGTGGGCTACGAGCAGTACTTC.

The chain recombines TRBV5-1 with TRBJ2-3, with 9 bases that match TRBD1. V gave up 3 bases and J gave up 1 base; unmatched junction bases: 6. CDR1 and CDR2 (germline): SGHRS, YFSETQ. This CDR3 contains 16 residues. The CDR3 nucleotides are TGCGCCAGCAGCTCCCACAGGGGGCTTGGCACAGATACGCAGTATTTT. Translating gives CASSSHRGLGTDTQYF.

The rearrangement uses TRBV28 and TRBJ1-6; D unclear. The CDR3 covers 14 residues. CDR1 and CDR2 from the germline V gene are MDHEN and SYDVKM. The V end lost 6 bases, the J end lost 4 bases, and 10 bases lay between the germline ends. For the CDR3, the DNA is TGTGCCAGCAGCAGTCGACCTTATAATTCACCCCTCCACTTT. As protein: CASSSRPYNSPLHF.

V gene TRBV18 combines with J gene TRBJ2-7; D unclear. CDR3 length: 12 amino acids. Trimming took off 6 bases at V and 3 bases at J, with 9 bases between the two ends. The germline CDR1 and CDR2 sequences are KGHSH and LQKENI. CDR3 in DNA: TGTGCCAGCTCTCGCAACAGCTACGAGCAGTACTTC. Translating gives CASSRNSYEQYF.

This chain joins TRBV10-2 and TRBJ2-4; TRBD2 is a possible D gene (5 bases). This CDR3 is built from 16 residues. The germline V gene encodes CDR1 WSHSY and CDR2 SAAADI. V gave up 0 bases and J gave up 0 bases, with 9 bases separating them. The CDR3 here is CASSESMRVAKNIQYF. DNA of the CDR3: TGCGCCAGCAGTGAGTCGATGAGGGTAGCCAAAAACATTCAGTACTTC.

Comments on this clone: This sample includes further DNA sequences coding for the same CDR3. The V gene is TRBV5-1, the J gene TRBJ2-7; D gene uncertain. Germline-derived CDR1 and CDR2 are SGHRS and YFSETQ. CDR3 length: 13 residues. Trimming cost V 1 base and J 3 bases, with 8 bases left between them. CDR3 DNA sequence: TGCGCCAGCAGCTTGTCTGGCGGCTACGAGCAGTACTTC. The encoded protein is CASSLSGGYEQYF.

CDR3 coding DNA: TGTGCCAGCAGTGAGATCGGCGCGGGCGCTGAAGCTTTCTTT. Protein sequence: CASSEIGAGAEAFF. The chain is built from TRBV25-1 and TRBJ1-1; no definite D call. CDR1 is MGHDK and CDR2 is SYGVNS in the germline V gene. The CDR3 extends over 14 amino acids. With 3 bases removed from V and 6 bases from J, the gap between germline ends came to 14 bases.

This chain connects TRBV7-9 to TRBJ2-5; TRBD2 agrees at 10 bases. This CDR3 is built from 15 residues. With 5 bases clipped from V and 4 bases from J, the junction kept 7 bases outside the gene matches. The germline V gene encodes CDR1 SEHNR and CDR2 FQNEAQ (reference sequence). The CDR3 reads CASSRSVAGGETQYF. For the CDR3, the DNA is TGTGCCAGCAGCCGTTCAGTAGCGGGAGGAGAGACCCAGTACTTC.

This clone was seen just once. The chain has TRBV28 and TRBJ2-1; no clear D. There are 14 residues in the CDR3. The germline V and J ends were trimmed by 3 bases and 5 bases, with 11 bases remaining between them. The V gene's germline CDR1 is MDHEN and CDR2 SYDVKM. The CDR3 protein is CASSFFLADNEQFF. The CDR3 region has the DNA TGTGCCAGCAGTTTCTTCCTGGCTGACAATGAGCAGTTCTTC.

This clone was observed a single time. The J gene is TRBJ1-1, the V gene TRBV19, with a possible D match to TRBD1 (6 bases). Per germline, CDR1 LNHDA and CDR2 SQIVND (reference sequence). The CDR3 is made up of 16 amino acids. V dropped 4 bases and J dropped 8 bases, with 23 bases sitting between them. As DNA, the CDR3 is TGTGCCAGTAGTAGTACGGGACAACGGATAAGCGGAGAAGCTTTCTTT. This encodes CASSSTGQRISGEAFF.

J is TRBJ1-5 and V is TRBV28; 10 bases agree with TRBD1. CDR1 and CDR2 from the germline V gene are MDHEN and SYDVKM. The CDR3 sequence is 17 residues long. Trimming took 6 bases from V and 7 from J; bases not matched to a gene: 15. CDR3 DNA: TGTGCCAGCAGCCCAGGTGGGACAGGGGTGGGATGGCAGCCCCAGCATTTT. It is translated as CASSPGGTGVGWQPQHF. Full variable domain (missing parts from reference TRBV28 and TRBJ1-5): DVKVTQSSRYLVKRTGEKVFLECVQDMDHENMFWYRQDPGLGLRLIYFSYDVKMKEKGDIPEGYSVSREKKERFSLILESASTNQTSMYLCASSPGGTGVGWQPQHFGDGTRLSIL.

The chain uses TRBV1 and TRBJ2-7. TRBV1 is tagged as a pseudogene. This CDR3 spans 11 amino acids. DNA of the CDR3: TGCACCAGCAGGAGACGGTACGAGCAGTACTTC. It encodes CTSRRRYEQYF.

The chain carries TRBV11-2 and TRBJ2-2; TRBD2 might be the D (7 bases). Germline V gene lookup returns CDR1 SGHAT and CDR2 FQNNGV. This CDR3 has 15 amino acids. Trimming took 5 bases from V and 0 from J, leaving 10 bases between them. CDR3 sequence: CASSTGGANTGELFF. The DNA for the CDR3 is TGTGCCAGCAGCACGGGGGGCGCGAACACCGGGGAGCTGTTTTTT.

This chain connects TRBV5-1 to TRBJ1-5; D uncertain. The CDR3 covers 15 residues. Germline values: CDR1 SGHRS, CDR2 YFSETQ. Trimming cost V 0 bases and J 12 bases, with 19 bases left between them. This chain's CDR3 is CASSLDPHARSGQHF. For the CDR3, the DNA is TGCGCCAGCAGCTTGGACCCCCACGCGCGTAGCGGCCAGCATTTT.

The V call is TRBV6-1, the J call TRBJ2-7; a possible D gene is TRBD2 (6 bases). CDR3 size: 13 residues. CDR1 MNHNS and CDR2 SASEGT come from the germline V gene. V shed 6 bases and J shed 4 bases, with 13 bases lying between them. The chain's CDR3 is CASSQVGGYEQYF. The CDR3 bases are TGTGCCAGCAGCCAAGTTGGGGGGTACGAGCAGTACTTC.

This chain uses TRBV4-1 with TRBJ2-4, with D unclear. V was clipped by 4 bases and J by 5 bases, with 9 bases between them. Germline CDR1 and CDR2: MGHRA and YSYEKL. This CDR3 is built from 13 residues. The CDR3 DNA reads as TGCGCCAGCAGCCGATCAAAGGAAAACATTCAGTACTTC. The encoded protein is CASSRSKENIQYF.

This chain links TRBV7-8 with TRBJ2-3; perhaps TRBD1 as D (7 bases). The CDR3 has 16 amino acids. V lost 1 base to trimming and J lost 4 bases, with 15 bases between them. The germline gives CDR1 SGHVS, CDR2 FQNEAQ. The CDR3: CASSLVWQGGPDTQYF. The CDR3 DNA is TGTGCCAGCAGCTTAGTGTGGCAGGGGGGACCAGATACGCAGTATTTT.

V gene TRBV5-6 combines with J gene TRBJ1-5, with D perhaps TRBD1 (6 bases). Germline CDR1 reads SGHDT; CDR2 reads YYEEEE. With 4 bases removed from V and 4 bases from J, the gap between germline ends came to 15 bases. The CDR3 is 15 amino acids. This CDR3 is CASSVHFGTNQPQHF. CDR3 bases: TGTGCCAGCAGCGTTCACTTTGGGACAAATCAGCCCCAGCATTTT.

The chain combines TRBV6-1 with TRBJ2-7; 7 nucleotides agree with TRBD2. Germline-derived CDR1 and CDR2 are MNHNS and SASEGT. There are 15 residues in the CDR3. With 2 bases clipped from V and 7 bases from J, the junction kept 11 bases outside the gene matches. The CDR3 DNA follows: TGTGCCAGCAGTGAACAGGGAGGGTCAGGGCATGAGCAGTACTTC. Its translation is CASSEQGGSGHEQYF.